The 5 T cell receptor beta chains in this list originate from one sample, sequenced in a study of OX40 agonist ivuxolimab in advanced cancers. Profiled with immunoSEQ multiplex PCR; TCRdb holds only in-frame clones, not every one. The repertoire holds some 40,000 clones, with about 89% as singletons. The specimen was CD4+ or CD8+ T cells sorted from blood, collected in a trial of the OX40 agonist ivuxolimab. All receptors derive from an adult with an advanced solid tumor such as melanoma, head and neck, liver or kidney cancer.

This clone was counted a single time. The chain couples TRBV4-1 to TRBJ2-7; TRBD1 aligns across 9 bases. V shed 4 bases and J 3 bases; nucleotides not matched to a gene: 13. The CDR3 has 17 residues. The germline V gene encodes CDR1 MGHRA and CDR2 YSYEKL. The CDR3 DNA reads TGCGCCAGCAGCCGCAACTCCGGGACAGGGAACTACTACGAGCAGTACTTC. This gives the protein CASSRNSGTGNYYEQYF.

In DNA, the CDR3 is TGCGCCAGCAGCCAACACAGTGTAGCTAACTATGGCTACACCTTC. Translated, it gives CASSQHSVANYGYTF. V usage is TRBV4-1 and J usage is TRBJ1-2; D gene uncertain. The V gene's germline CDR1 is MGHRA and CDR2 YSYEKL. The CDR3 loop spans 15 amino acids. Deletions cut 2 bases from V and 0 bases from J, with 10 bases between.

This chain links TRBV4-1 with TRBJ2-3, with a weak D call TRBD1 (6 bases). CDR3 length: 17 amino acids. CDR1 MGHRA and CDR2 YSYEKL come from the germline V gene. With 0 bases removed from V and 5 bases from J, the gap between germline ends came to 18 bases. CDR3 sequence: CASSQDHPGGRGDTQYF. Written as DNA, the CDR3 is TGCGCCAGCAGCCAAGATCACCCTGGGGGCAGGGGAGATACGCAGTATTTT.

The V gene is TRBV25-1, the J gene TRBJ1-6; D unclear. This CDR3 is 13 amino acids long. From germline, CDR1 is MGHDK and CDR2 SYGVNS. Trimming took 4 bases from V and 6 from J, leaving 7 bases between them. CDR3 residues: CASSVSPNSPLHF. The CDR3 region has the DNA TGTGCCAGCAGTGTGAGCCCTAATTCACCCCTCCACTTT.

This clone showed up just a few times. This chain uses TRBV29-1 with TRBJ1-1; D unclear. The CDR3 contains 11 residues. V gave up 8 bases and J gave up 1 base, with 8 bases separating them. Germline V gene lookup returns CDR1 SQVTM and CDR2 ANQGSEA. This chain's CDR3 is CSTTENTEAFF. Written as DNA, the CDR3 is TGCAGCACCACAGAGAACACTGAAGCTTTCTTT.